This T cell receptor (beta chain) was obtained from a study of T cells in Graves' hyperthyroidism and ophthalmopathy. Amplification targeted TCR beta CDR3 regions from RNA transcripts. With the HTBI primer set, the TCR CDR3 went through a first round of RT-PCR. TCRdb ran MiXCR on the multiplex PCR reads and lists one entry per CDR3 protein. The table has 650,000 to 800,000 distinct CDR3 sequences, 45% seen once. Patients with uncontrolled infections, other autoimmune diseases, pregnancy or lactation were excluded. This clonotype occurred a few times. V dropped 2 bases and J dropped 7 bases, with 6 bases sitting between them. Germline V gene data show CDR1 as SGHDT and CDR2 as YYEEEE. The CDR3 has 11 residues.

V is TRBV5-6 and J is TRBJ1-2, with D unresolved. The TCR originated in an adult man with Graves' disease, either hyperthyroidism or ophthalmopathy (not recorded which). Sequenced: peripheral blood or thyroid tissue (not recorded which). For the CDR3, the DNA is TGTGCCAGCAGCTTCTTCGGTGGCTACACCTTC. Translated, it gives CASSFFGGYTF.